Many counts were recorded for the clone carrying this T cell receptor (beta chain). Its antigen remains unidentified. The CDR3 consists of 16 residues. Germline V gives CDR1 LGHDT, CDR2 YNNKEL (reference sequence). V was shortened by 2 bases and J by 4 bases, with 17 bases between the two germline ends. The sample originates from a study of read filtering for tumor transcriptome and immune sequencing. Study-wide background: Among patients, some 17 were male and more than 13 female, aged about 40 to 90 (mean about 69). R-ISS stage counts were under 10 for I, about 15 for II, about seven for III.

The library was built from around 380 ng RNA with molecular barcoded adaptors for alpha/delta and beta/gamma chains. TCRdb analysed the reads with MiXCR anew, one entry per CDR3 protein. The sample has about 58,000 distinct CDR3 sequences; 12% are singletons. Overall study findings and caveats: Approximately 79% of IR-seq clonotypes had a single read, yet these held roughly 3.7% of reads. The CD138-negative fraction was mixed bone marrow immune cells, not pure T cells.

The material sequenced was a population of CD138-negative cells sorted from bone marrow. This chain joins TRBV3-1 and TRBJ1-1; no firm D call. This TCR came from a donor at least 40 years old with multiple myeloma. CDR3 region: CASSQRNSQRATEAFF. In nucleotides, the CDR3 is TGTGCCAGCAGCCAACGAAACTCACAGAGGGCCACTGAAGCTTTCTTT.